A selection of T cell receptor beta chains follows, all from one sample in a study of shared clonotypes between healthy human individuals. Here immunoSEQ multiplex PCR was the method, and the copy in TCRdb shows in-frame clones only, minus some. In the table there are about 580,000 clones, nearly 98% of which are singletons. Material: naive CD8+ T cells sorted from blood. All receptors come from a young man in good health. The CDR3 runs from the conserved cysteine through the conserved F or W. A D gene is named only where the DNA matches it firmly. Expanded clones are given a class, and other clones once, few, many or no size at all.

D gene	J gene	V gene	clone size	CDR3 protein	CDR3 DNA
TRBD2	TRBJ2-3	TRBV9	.	CASSVVRSSGSGLTFYTDTQYF	TGTGCCAGCAGCGTAGTTAGGTCTAGCGGGAGTGGTTTGACCTTTTACACAGATACGCAGTATTTT
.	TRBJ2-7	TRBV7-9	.	CASSLVRERGYEQYF	TGTGCCAGCAGCTTAGTGCGGGAAAGAGGCTACGAGCAGTACTTC
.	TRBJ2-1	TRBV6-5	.	CASSYIGNEQFF	TGTGCCAGCAGTTACATTGGCAATGAGCAGTTCTTC
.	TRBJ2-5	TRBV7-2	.	CASSLYLAQEETQYF	TGTGCCAGCAGCTTATACCTAGCGCAGGAAGAGACCCAGTACTTC
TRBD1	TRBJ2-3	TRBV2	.	CASIFPGQGATTDTQYF	TGTGCCAGCATCTTCCCGGGACAGGGGGCAACCACAGATACGCAGTATTTT
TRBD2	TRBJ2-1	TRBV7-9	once	CASSSRRDYITYNEQFF	TGTGCCAGCAGCTCACGCCGGGACTACATAACCTACAATGAGCAGTTCTTC
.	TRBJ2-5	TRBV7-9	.	CASSGSNPTPGTQYF	TGTGCCAGCAGCGGCTCTAACCCCACGCCGGGTACCCAGTACTTC
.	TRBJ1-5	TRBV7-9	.	CASSLGFGGSNQPQHF	TGTGCCAGCAGCTTGGGGTTTGGGGGGAGCAATCAGCCCCAGCATTTT
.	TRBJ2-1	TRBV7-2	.	CASSLGIAPEQFF	TGTGCCAGCAGCCTGGGGATAGCTCCTGAGCAGTTCTTC
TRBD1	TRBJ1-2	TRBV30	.	CAWNRGGYGYTF	TGTGCCTGGAACAGGGGAGGCTATGGCTACACCTTC
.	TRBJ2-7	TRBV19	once	CASTPAGSYEQYF	TGTGCCAGTACCCCTGCTGGCTCCTACGAGCAGTACTTC
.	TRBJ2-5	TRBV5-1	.	CASSLSGDGVLETQYF	TGCGCCAGCAGCTTAAGCGGAGACGGCGTATTAGAGACCCAGTACTTC
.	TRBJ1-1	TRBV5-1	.	CASSLSGVMTEAFF	TGCGCCAGCAGCTTGTCAGGGGTGATGACTGAAGCTTTCTTT
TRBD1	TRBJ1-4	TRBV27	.	CASSLRTGGREKLFF	TGTGCCAGCAGTTTGAGGACAGGGGGCCGGGAAAAACTGTTTTTT
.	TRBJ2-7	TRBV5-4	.	CASSLRDRVYEQYF	TGTGCCAGCAGCTTGAGGGACCGCGTTTACGAGCAGTACTTC
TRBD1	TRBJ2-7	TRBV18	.	CASSPGDRISYEQYF	TGTGCCAGCTCACCGGGGGACAGGATATCTTACGAGCAGTACTTC
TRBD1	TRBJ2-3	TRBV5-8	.	CATSGTGESWGTDTQYF	TGTGCCACCTCCGGGACAGGGGAGAGTTGGGGCACAGATACGCAGTATTTT